This is a list of T cell receptor beta chains from one sample in a study of T-cell reconstitution after alpha-beta-depleted transplantation in children. TCRdb ran MiXCR on the PCR reads and lists one entry per CDR3 protein. Of some 600,000 distinct CDR3 sequences listed, roughly 15% were seen once; the top ten hold 1.1%. Sequences were derived from PBMCs from the stem cell graft donor, sampled from the stem cell graft. These receptors all come from a human donor who donated a stem cell graft to a child with acute myeloid leukemia. The CDR3 runs from the conserved cysteine through the conserved F or W. A D gene is named only where the DNA matches it firmly. A clone size is listed for some rows: how often the clone was seen (once, few, many), or a class if it is expanded.

>TRBV12-3/TRBV12-4|.|TRBJ2-2|many
CASSLAEKNTGELFF
TGTGCCAGCAGTTTAGCCGAAAAGAACACCGGGGAGCTGTTTTTT
>TRBV29-1|.|TRBJ2-2|few
CSVAGTGELFF
TGCAGCGTTGCCGGGACCGGGGAGCTGTTTTTT
>TRBV6-1|.|TRBJ1-6|few
CASSRQGPWSPLHF
TGTGCCAGCAGTCGCCAGGGGCCCTGGTCACCCCTCCACTTT
>TRBV12-3/TRBV12-4|TRBD1|TRBJ1-2|few
CASSPTDRFYGYTF
TGTGCCAGCAGTCCAACGGACAGGTTCTATGGCTACACCTTC
>TRBV29-1|.|TRBJ2-2|many
CSVVVSGELFF
TGCAGCGTTGTAGTAAGCGGGGAGCTGTTTTTT
>TRBV7-9|TRBD1|TRBJ1-1|few
CASSYGQGSTEAFF
TGTGCCAGCAGTTACGGACAGGGGTCCACTGAAGCTTTCTTT
>TRBV20-1|TRBD2|TRBJ2-1|many
CSATTSGGGIVNNEQFF
TGCAGTGCTACGACTAGCGGGGGGGGGATAGTAAACAATGAGCAGTTCTTC
>TRBV20-1|.|TRBJ2-6|many
CSAVKSAGQVSGANVLTF
TGCAGTGCTGTGAAGTCGGCAGGGCAGGTGTCTGGGGCCAACGTCCTGACTTTC
>TRBV7-9|TRBD1|TRBJ2-1|.
CAICLGQGGTPSYNEQFF
TGTGCCATCTGTCTTGGACAGGGCGGGACCCCATCCTACAATGAGCAGTTCTTC
>TRBV20-1|.|TRBJ2-2|.
CSAPKNTGELFF
TGCAGTGCACCCAAGAACACCGGGGAGCTGTTTTTT
>TRBV25-1|.|TRBJ2-5|few
CASSEPTGVETQYF
TGTGCCAGCAGTGAGCCGACGGGGGTTGAGACCCAGTACTTC
>TRBV20-1|TRBD1|TRBJ1-1|many
CSAREAGTGIDEAFF
TGCAGTGCTAGGGAAGCCGGGACAGGGATCGATGAAGCTTTCTTT
>TRBV20-1|.|TRBJ1-4|many
CSAQEAATNEKLFF
TGCAGTGCTCAGGAAGCCGCAACTAATGAAAAACTGTTTTTT
>TRBV5-1|.|TRBJ2-5|.
CASSPNQGLRETQYF
TGCGCCAGCAGCCCTAATCAAGGGTTGCGAGAGACCCAGTACTTC
>TRBV12-3/TRBV12-4|.|TRBJ2-2|.
CASTEGAPGELFF
TGTGCCAGCACGGAGGGGGCGCCCGGGGAGCTGTTTTTT
>TRBV7-2|TRBD2|TRBJ2-1|few
CASSLSGASSYNEQFF
TGTGCCAGCAGCCTAAGCGGGGCTAGCTCCTACAATGAGCAGTTCTTC
>TRBV6-2/TRBV6-3|.|TRBJ2-5|few
CASVDGGKETQYF
TGTGCCAGCGTTGACGGGGGCAAAGAGACCCAGTACTTC
>TRBV12-3/TRBV12-4|TRBD2|TRBJ2-2|.
CASNLPGLAGTGELFF
TGTGCCAGCAATCTACCGGGACTAGCGGGGACCGGGGAGCTGTTTTTT
>TRBV20-1|TRBD2|TRBJ2-1|many
CSASLAASYNEQFF
TGCAGTGCTAGTCTAGCGGCCTCCTACAATGAGCAGTTCTTC
>TRBV20-1|.|TRBJ1-2|many
CSAQDWEDGYTF
TGCAGTGCCCAGGATTGGGAGGATGGCTACACCTTC
>TRBV25-1|.|TRBJ1-2|.
CASSERGLGYGYTF
TGTGCCAGCAGTGAGCGGGGGTTAGGATATGGCTACACCTTC
>TRBV21-1|.|TRBJ1-1|many
CASSQDRAMNTEAFF
TGTGCCAGCAGCCAGGACAGGGCGATGAACACTGAAGCTTTCTTT
>TRBV24-1|TRBD2|TRBJ2-1|few
CATSDPPTGTSSSNSGNEQFF
TGTGCCACCAGTGACCCCCCTACCGGGACTAGTTCAAGTAACTCGGGCAATGAGCAGTTCTTC
>TRBV7-2|.|TRBJ2-7|few
CASSSSFGNEQYF
TGTGCCAGCAGCTCTTCGTTTGGGAACGAGCAGTACTTC
>TRBV20-1|TRBD1|TRBJ2-7|many
CSAGQGDHEQYF
TGCAGTGCCGGACAGGGGGACCACGAGCAGTACTTC
>TRBV20-1|TRBD1|TRBJ1-3|many
CSAEPGQGNTIYF
TGCAGTGCCGAGCCGGGACAGGGAAACACCATATATTTT
>TRBV5-6|.|TRBJ1-5|.
CASSLGWGLDQPQHF
TGTGCCAGCAGCTTGGGGTGGGGACTGGATCAGCCCCAGCATTTT
>TRBV12-3/TRBV12-4|.|TRBJ1-5|few
CASSIQVLRAQHF
TGTGCCAGCAGTATACAGGTTTTGAGGGCCCAGCATTTT
>TRBV11-2|TRBD2|TRBJ2-1|many
CASSLRLAGASSRNEQFF
TGTGCCAGCAGCTTACGATTAGCGGGGGCCTCCTCGCGCAATGAGCAGTTCTTC
>TRBV4-1|.|TRBJ2-2|.
CASSRAVFSNTGELFF
TGCGCCAGCAGCCGAGCAGTTTTTTCGAACACCGGGGAGCTGTTTTTT
>TRBV12-3/TRBV12-4|TRBD1|TRBJ2-1|many
CASSPQGLPYNEQFF
TGTGCCAGCAGCCCACAGGGGTTACCCTACAATGAGCAGTTCTTC
>TRBV7-9|.|TRBJ1-5|many
CASSPGTGNQPQHF
TGCGCCAGCAGCCCCGGGACCGGTAATCAGCCCCAGCATTTT
>TRBV11-2|.|TRBJ2-4|few
CASSFYRDKGRAKNIQYF
TGTGCCAGCAGCTTTTACAGGGACAAGGGCAGGGCCAAAAACATTCAGTACTTC
>TRBV20-1|.|TRBJ2-1|many
CSANPGADNEQFF
TGCAGTGCTAATCCCGGGGCCGACAATGAGCAGTTCTTC
>TRBV12-3/TRBV12-4|TRBD1|TRBJ2-1|many
CASSLLKGARNNEQFF
TGTGCCAGCAGTTTGCTTAAGGGGGCGCGGAACAATGAGCAGTTCTTC
>TRBV6-4|TRBD2|TRBJ2-1|many
CASSRTSGNEQFF
TGTGCCAGCAGCCGGACTAGCGGCAATGAGCAGTTCTTC
>TRBV20-1|.|TRBJ1-1|.
CSASYLNTEAFF
TGCAGTGCTAGTTACTTGAACACTGAAGCTTTCTTT
>TRBV5-1|.|TRBJ2-1|few
CASSSGGAYDNEQFF
TGCGCCAGCAGCAGTGGGGGGGCTTATGACAATGAGCAGTTCTTC
>TRBV6-5|TRBD1|TRBJ2-1|.
CASTPGTGINEQFF
TGTGCCAGCACCCCCGGGACAGGGATCAATGAGCAGTTCTTC
>TRBV6-5|TRBD2|TRBJ2-3|.
CASSHSRTSGVTDTQYF
TGTGCCAGCAGCCACTCCCGGACTAGCGGGGTCACAGATACGCAGTATTTT